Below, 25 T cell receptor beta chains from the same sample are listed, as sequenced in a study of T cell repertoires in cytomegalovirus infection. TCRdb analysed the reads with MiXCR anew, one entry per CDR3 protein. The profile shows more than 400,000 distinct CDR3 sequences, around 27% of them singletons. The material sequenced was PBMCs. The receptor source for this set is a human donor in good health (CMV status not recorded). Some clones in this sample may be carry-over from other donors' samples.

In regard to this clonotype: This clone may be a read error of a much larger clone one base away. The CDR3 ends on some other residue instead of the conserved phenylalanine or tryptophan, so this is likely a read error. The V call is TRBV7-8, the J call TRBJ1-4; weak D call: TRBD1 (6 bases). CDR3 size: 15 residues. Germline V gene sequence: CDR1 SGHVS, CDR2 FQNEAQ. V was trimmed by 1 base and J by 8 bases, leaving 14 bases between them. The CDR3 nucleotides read TGTGCCAGCAGCTTAGTAGGGGGGCCGGGGGAAAAACTGTTTTGT. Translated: CASSLVGGPGEKLFC.

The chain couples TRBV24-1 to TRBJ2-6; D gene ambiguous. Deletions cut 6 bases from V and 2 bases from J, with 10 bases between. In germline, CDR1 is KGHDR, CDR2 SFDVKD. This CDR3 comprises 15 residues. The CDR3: CATSNTRTGANVLTF. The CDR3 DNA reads TGTGCCACCAGTAACACCCGGACTGGGGCCAACGTCCTGACTTTC.

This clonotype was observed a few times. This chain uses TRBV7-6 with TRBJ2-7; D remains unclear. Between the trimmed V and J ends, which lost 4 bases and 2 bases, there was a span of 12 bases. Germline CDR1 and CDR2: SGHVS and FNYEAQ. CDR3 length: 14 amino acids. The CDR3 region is CASSSATIPYEQYF. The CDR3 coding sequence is TGTGCCAGCAGCTCCGCAACAATACCCTACGAGCAGTACTTC.

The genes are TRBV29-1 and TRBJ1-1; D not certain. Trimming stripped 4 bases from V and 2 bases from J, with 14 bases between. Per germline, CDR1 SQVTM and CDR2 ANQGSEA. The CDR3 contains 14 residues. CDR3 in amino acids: CSVGRAGRNTEAFF. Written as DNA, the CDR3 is TGCAGCGTTGGACGGGCAGGTCGAAACACTGAAGCTTTCTTT.

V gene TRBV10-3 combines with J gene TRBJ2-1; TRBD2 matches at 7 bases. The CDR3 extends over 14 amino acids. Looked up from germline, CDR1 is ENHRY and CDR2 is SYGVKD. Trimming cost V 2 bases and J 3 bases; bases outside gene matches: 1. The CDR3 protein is CAISEGTNYNEQFF. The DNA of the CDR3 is TGTGCCATCAGTGAGGGGACTAACTACAATGAGCAGTTCTTC.

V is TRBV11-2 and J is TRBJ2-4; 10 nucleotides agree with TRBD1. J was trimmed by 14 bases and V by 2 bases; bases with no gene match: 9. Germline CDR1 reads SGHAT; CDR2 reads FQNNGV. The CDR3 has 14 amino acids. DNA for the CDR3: TGTGCCAGCAGCTTATCGACAGGGGGCGTCCAGAAGTACTTC. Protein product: CASSLSTGGVQKYF.

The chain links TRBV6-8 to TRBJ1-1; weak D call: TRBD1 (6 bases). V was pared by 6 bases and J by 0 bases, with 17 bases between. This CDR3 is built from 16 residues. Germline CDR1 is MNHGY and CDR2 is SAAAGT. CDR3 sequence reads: CASSPTGSVLNTEAFF. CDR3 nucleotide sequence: TGTGCCAGCAGCCCTACAGGGTCCGTGTTGAACACTGAAGCTTTCTTT.

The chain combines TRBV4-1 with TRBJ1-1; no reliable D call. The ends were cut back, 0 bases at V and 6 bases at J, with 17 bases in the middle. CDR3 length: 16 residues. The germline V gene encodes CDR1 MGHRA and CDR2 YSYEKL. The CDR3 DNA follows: TGCGCCAGCAGCCAAGATCGTATAGGTGTAACAGCTGAAGCTTTCTTT. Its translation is CASSQDRIGVTAEAFF.

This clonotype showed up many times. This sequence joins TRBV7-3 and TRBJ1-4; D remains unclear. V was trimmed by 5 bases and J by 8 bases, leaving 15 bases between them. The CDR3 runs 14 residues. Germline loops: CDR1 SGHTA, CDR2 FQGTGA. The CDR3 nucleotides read TGTGCCAGCAGCGCCGGACCCAACTCGGAAAAACTGTTTTTT. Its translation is CASSAGPNSEKLFF.

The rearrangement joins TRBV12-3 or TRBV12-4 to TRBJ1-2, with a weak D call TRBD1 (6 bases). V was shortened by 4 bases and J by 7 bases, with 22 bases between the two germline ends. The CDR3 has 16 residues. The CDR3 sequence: CASSYGGTYRAGGYTF. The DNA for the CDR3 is TGTGCCAGCAGTTACGGGGGGACCTACAGGGCCGGTGGCTACACCTTC.

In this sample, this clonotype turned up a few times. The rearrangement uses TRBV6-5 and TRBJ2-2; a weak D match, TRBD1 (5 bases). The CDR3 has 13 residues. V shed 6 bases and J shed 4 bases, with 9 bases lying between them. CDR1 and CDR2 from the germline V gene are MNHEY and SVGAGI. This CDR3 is CASRRQGTGELFF. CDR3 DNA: TGTGCCAGCAGGAGGCAGGGCACCGGGGAGCTGTTTTTT.

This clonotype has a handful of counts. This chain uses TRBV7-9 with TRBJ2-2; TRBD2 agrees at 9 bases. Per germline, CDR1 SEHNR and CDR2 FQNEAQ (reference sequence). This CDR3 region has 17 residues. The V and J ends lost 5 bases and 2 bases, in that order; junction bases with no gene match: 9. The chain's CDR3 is CASSHPHSGRNTGELFF. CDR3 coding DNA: TGTGCCAGCAGCCACCCCCATAGCGGGAGAAACACCGGGGAGCTGTTTTTT.

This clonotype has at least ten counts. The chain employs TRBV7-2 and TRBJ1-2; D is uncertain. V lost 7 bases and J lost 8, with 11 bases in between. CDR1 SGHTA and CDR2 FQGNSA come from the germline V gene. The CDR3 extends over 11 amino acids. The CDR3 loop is CASMRAGGYTF. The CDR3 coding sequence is TGTGCCAGCATGCGGGCGGGAGGCTACACCTTC.

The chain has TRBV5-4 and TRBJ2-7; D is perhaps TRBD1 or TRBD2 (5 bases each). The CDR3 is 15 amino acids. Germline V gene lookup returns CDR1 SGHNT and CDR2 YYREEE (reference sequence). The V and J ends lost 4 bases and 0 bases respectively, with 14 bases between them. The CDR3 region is CASSRDAASSYEQYV. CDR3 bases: TGTGCCAGCAGCCGGGACGCTGCTTCCTCCTACGAGCAGTACGTC.

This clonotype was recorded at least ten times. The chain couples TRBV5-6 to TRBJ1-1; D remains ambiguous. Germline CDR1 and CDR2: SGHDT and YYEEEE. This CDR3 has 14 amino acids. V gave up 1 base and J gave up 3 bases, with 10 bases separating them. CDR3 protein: CASSLFGLDTEAFF. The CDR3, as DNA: TGTGCCAGCAGCTTGTTCGGGTTGGACACTGAAGCTTTCTTT.

The CDR3 here is CSVEDRYTGQGGSEDYGYTF. The CDR3 nucleotides read TGCAGCGTTGAAGATCGATATACGGGACAGGGGGGATCCGAGGACTATGGCTACACCTTC. V gene TRBV29-1 combines with J gene TRBJ1-2; TRBD1 matches at 11 bases. CDR1 SQVTM and CDR2 ANQGSEA come from the germline V gene. After removal of 0 bases from V and 3 bases from J, the junction contained 18 bases not matched to a gene. The CDR3 contains 20 residues.

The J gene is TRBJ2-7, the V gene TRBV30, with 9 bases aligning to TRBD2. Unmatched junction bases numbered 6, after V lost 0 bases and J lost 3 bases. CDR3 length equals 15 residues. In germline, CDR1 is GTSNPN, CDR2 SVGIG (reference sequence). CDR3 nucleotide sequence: TGTGCCTGGAGTGTTCCCACTAGCGGGCTCTACGAGCAGTACGTC. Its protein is CAWSVPTSGLYEQYV.

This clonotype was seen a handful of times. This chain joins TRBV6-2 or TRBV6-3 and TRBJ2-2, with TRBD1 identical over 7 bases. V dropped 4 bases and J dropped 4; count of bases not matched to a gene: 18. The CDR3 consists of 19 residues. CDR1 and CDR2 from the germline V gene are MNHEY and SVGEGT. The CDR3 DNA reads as TGTGCCAGCAGTTCCCTACCGGGACACAGGGGCCTAATCACCGGGGAGCTGTTTTTT. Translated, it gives CASSSLPGHRGLITGELFF.

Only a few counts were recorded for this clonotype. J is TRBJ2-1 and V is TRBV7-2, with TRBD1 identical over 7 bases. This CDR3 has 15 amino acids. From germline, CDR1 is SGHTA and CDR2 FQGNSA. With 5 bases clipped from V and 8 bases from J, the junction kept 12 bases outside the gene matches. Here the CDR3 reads CASSPRTGFNDEQFF. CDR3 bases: TGTGCCAGCAGCCCCCGGACAGGATTTAATGATGAGCAGTTCTTC.

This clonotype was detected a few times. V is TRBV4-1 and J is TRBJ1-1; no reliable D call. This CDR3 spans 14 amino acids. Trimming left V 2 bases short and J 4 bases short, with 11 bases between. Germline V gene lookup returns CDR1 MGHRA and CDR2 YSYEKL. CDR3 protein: CASSQRPLATEAFF. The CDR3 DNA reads TGCGCCAGCAGCCAACGTCCATTAGCCACTGAAGCTTTCTTT.

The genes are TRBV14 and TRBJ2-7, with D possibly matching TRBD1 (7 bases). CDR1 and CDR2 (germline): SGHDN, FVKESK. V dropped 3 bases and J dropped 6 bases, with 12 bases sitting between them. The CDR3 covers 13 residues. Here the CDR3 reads CASSHLQGGEQYF. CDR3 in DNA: TGTGCCAGCAGCCACCTTCAGGGGGGCGAGCAGTACTTC.

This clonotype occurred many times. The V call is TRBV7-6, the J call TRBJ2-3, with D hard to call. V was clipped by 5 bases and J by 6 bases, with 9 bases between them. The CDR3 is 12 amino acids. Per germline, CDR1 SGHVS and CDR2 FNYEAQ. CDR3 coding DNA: TGTGCCAGCAGCGCCCTTTCGGATACGCAGTATTTT. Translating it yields CASSALSDTQYF.

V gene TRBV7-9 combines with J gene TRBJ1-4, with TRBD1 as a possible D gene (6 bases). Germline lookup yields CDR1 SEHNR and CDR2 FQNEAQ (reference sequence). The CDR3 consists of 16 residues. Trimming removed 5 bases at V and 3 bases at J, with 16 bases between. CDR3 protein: CASSPFTGLSNEKLFF. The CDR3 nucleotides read TGTGCCAGCAGCCCGTTTACAGGGCTCTCTAATGAAAAACTGTTTTTT.

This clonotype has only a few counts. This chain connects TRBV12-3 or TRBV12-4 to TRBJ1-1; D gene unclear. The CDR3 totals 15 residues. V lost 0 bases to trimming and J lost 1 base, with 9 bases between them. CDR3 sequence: CASSLANRPNTEAFF. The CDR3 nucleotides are TGTGCCAGCAGTTTAGCGAACAGACCGAACACTGAAGCTTTCTTT.

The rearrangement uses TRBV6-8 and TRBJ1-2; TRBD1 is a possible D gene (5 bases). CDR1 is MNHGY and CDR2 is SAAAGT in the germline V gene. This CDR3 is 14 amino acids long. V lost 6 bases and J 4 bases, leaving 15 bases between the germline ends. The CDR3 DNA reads TGTGCCAGCAGAGACCACGGACAAAGCTATGGCTACACCTTC. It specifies CASRDHGQSYGYTF.